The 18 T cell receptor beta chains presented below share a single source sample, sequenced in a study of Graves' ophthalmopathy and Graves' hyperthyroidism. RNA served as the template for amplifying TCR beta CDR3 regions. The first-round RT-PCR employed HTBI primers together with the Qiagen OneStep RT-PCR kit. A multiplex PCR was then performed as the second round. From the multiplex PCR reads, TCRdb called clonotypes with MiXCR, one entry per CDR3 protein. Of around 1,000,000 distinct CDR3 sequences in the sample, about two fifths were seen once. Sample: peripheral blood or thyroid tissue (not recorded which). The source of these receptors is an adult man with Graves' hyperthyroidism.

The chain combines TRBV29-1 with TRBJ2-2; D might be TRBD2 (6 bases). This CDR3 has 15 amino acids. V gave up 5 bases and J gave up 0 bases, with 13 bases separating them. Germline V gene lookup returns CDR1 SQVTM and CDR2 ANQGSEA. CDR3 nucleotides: TGCAGCGTTAAGGAGGGCGGAACGAACACCGGGGAGCTGTTTTTT. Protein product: CSVKEGGTNTGELFF.

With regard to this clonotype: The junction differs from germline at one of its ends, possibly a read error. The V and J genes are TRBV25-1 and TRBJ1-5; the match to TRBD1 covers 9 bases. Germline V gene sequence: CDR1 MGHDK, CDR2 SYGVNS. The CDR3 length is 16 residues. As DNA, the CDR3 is TGTGCCAGCAGCTCCGGGACAGGGAGTGGCAATCAGCCCCGGCATTTT. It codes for CASSSGTGSGNQPRHF.

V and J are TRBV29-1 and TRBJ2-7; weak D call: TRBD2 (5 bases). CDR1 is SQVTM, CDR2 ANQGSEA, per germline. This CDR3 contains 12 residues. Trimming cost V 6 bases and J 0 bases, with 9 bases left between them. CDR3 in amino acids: CSVTAGSYEQYF. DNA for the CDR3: TGCAGCGTGACCGCGGGCTCCTACGAGCAGTACTTC.

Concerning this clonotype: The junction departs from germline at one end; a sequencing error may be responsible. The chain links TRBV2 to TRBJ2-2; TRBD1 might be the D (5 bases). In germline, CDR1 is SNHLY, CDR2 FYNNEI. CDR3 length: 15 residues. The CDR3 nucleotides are TGTGCCAGCAGCCGGACATTTGGAAACACCAGGGAGCTGTTTTTT. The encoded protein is CASSRTFGNTRELFF.

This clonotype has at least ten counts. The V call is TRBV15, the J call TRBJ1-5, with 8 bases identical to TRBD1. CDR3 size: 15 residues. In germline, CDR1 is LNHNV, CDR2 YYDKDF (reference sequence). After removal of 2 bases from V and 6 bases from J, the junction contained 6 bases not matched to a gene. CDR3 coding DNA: TGTGCCACCAGCAGACTGACAGGGGCTAGTCAGCCCCAGCATTTT. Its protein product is CATSRLTGASQPQHF.

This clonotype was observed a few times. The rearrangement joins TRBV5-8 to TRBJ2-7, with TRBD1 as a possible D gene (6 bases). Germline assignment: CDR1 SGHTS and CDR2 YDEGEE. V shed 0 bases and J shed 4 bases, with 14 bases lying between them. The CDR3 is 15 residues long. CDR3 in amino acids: CASSLGGLKSYEQYF. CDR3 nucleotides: TGTGCCAGCAGCTTGGGGGGGCTAAAGTCATACGAGCAGTACTTC. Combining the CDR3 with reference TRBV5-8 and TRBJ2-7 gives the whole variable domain EAGVTQSPTHLIKTRGQQATLRCSPISGHTSVYWYQQALGLGLQFLLWYDEGEERNRGNFPPRFSGRQFPNYSSELNVNALELEDSALYLCASSLGGLKSYEQYFGPGTRLTVT.

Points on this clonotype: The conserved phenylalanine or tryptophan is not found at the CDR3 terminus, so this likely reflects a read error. This CDR3 is CASSLFSGGSKEYNSPLHL. In DNA form, the CDR3 reads TGTGCCAGCAGCTTATTTTCAGGGGGCAGTAAGGAATATAATTCACCCCTCCACCTT. This chain links TRBV7-2 with TRBJ1-6; 8 bases match TRBD1. CDR3 length equals 19 residues. Losses at the gene ends were 2 bases for V and 4 bases for J; bases not matched to a gene: 13. Germline V gene data show CDR1 as SGHTA and CDR2 as FQGNSA.

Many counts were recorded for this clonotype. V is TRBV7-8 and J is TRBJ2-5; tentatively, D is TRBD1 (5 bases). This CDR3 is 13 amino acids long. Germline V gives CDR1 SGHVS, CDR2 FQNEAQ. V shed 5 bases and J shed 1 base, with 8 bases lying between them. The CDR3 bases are TGTGCCAGCAGCACAGGCTTCCAAGAGACCCAGTACTTC. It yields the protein CASSTGFQETQYF.

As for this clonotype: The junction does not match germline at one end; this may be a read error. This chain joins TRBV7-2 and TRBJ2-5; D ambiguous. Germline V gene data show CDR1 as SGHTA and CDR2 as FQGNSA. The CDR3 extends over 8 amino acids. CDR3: CASSFRSF. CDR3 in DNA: TGTGCCAGCAGCTTTAGGTCCTTC.

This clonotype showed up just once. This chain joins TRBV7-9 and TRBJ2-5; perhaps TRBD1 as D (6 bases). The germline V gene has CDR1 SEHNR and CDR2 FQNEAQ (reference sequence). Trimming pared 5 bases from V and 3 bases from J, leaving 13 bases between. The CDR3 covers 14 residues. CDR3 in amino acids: CASSPDRGKETQYF. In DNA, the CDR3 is TGTGCCAGCAGCCCAGATAGGGGGAAAGAGACCCAGTACTTC.

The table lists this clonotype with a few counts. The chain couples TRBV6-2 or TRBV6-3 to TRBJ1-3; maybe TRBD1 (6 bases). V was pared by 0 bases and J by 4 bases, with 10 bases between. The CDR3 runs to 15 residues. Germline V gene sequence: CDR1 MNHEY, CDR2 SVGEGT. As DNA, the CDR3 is TGTGCCAGCAGTTACTCGACAGGACACGGAAACACCATATATTTT. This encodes CASSYSTGHGNTIYF.

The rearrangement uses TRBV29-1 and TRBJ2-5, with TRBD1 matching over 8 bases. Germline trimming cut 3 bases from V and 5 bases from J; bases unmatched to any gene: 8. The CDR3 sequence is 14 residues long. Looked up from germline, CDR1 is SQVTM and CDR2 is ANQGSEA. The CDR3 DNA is TGCAGCGTTGACCCGGCAGGGGGCGGGGAGACCCAGTACTTC. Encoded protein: CSVDPAGGGETQYF. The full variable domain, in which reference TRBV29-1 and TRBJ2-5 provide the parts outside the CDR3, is SAVISQKPSRDICQRGTSLTIQCQVDSQVTMMFWYRQQPGQSLTLIATANQGSEATYESGFVIDKFPISRPNLTFSTLTVSNMSPEDSSIYLCSVDPAGGGETQYFGPGTRLLVL.

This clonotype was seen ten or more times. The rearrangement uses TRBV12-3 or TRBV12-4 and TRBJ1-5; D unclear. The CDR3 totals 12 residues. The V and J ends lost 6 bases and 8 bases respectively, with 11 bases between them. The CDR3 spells CASRLGPEPQHF. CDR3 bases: TGTGCCAGCAGACTCGGCCCGGAGCCCCAGCATTTT.

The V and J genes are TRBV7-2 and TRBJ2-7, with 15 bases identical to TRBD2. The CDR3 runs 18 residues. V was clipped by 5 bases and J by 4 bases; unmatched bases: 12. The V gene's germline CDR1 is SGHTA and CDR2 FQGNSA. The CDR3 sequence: CASSQGLAGGRTLYEQYF. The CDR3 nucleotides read TGTGCCAGCAGCCAGGGACTAGCGGGAGGCCGAACCCTTTACGAGCAGTACTTC. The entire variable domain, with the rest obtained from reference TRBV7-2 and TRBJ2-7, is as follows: GAGVSQSPSNKVTEKGKDVELRCDPISGHTALYWYRQSLGQGLEFLIYFQGNSAPDKSGLPSDRFSAERTGGSVSTLTIQRTQQEDSAVYLCASSQGLAGGRTLYEQYFGPGTRLTVT.

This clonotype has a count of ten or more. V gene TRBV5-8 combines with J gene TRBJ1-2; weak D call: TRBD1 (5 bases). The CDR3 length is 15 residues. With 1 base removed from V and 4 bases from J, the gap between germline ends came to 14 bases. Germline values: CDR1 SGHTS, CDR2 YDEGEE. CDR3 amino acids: CASSLQGVDRYGYTF. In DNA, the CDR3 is TGTGCCAGCAGCTTGCAAGGGGTCGATCGCTATGGCTACACCTTC.

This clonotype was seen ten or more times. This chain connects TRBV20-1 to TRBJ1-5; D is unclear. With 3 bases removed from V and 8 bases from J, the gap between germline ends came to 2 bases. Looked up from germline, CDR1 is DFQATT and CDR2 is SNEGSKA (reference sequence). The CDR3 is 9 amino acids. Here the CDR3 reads CSAREPQHF. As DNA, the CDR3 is TGCAGTGCTAGGGAGCCCCAGCATTTT.

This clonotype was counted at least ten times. Here the CDR3 DNA reads TGTGCCAGCAGCCAGAAAGCCGGGACATCTAACTATGGCTACACCTTC. Its protein product is CASSQKAGTSNYGYTF. The genes are TRBV7-9 and TRBJ1-2; tentative D call: TRBD1 (6 bases). Looked up from germline, CDR1 is SEHNR and CDR2 is FQNEAQ (reference sequence). Trimming shortened V by 5 bases and J by 0 bases, and 16 bases separated the two germline ends. The CDR3 sequence is 16 residues long.

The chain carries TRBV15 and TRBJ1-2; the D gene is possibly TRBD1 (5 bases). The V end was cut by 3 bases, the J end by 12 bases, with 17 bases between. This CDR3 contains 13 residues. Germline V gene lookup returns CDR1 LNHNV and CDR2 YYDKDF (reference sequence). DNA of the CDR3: TGTGCCACCAGCAGTGGGGACCACTCTGGAAACACCTTC. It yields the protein CATSSGDHSGNTF.